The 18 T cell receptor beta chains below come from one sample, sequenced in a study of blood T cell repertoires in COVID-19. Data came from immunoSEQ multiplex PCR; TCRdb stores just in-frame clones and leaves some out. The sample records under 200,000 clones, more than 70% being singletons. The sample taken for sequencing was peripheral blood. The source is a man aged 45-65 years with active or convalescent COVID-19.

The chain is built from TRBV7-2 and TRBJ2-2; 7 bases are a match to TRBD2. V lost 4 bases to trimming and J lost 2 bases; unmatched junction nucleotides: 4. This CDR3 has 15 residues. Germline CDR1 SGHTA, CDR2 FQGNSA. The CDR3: CASSWGGFNTGELFF. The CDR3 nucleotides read TGTGCCAGCAGCTGGGGGGGTTTCAACACCGGGGAGCTGTTTTTT.

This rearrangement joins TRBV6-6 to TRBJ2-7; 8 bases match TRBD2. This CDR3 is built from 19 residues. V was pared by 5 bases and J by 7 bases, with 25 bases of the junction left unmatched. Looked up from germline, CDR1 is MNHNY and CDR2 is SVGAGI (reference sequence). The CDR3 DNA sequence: TGTGCCAGCAGTCGTCCGGGGACTCACTGGACTAGCTTTTCGGGTGAGCAGTACTTC. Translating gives CASSRPGTHWTSFSGEQYF.

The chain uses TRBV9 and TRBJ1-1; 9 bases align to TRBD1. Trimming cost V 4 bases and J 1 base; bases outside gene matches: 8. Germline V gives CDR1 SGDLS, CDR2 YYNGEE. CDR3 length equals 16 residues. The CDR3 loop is CASSPKQGAGNTEAFF. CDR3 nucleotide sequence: TGTGCCAGCAGCCCTAAACAGGGGGCGGGGAACACTGAAGCTTTCTTT.

The CDR3 coding sequence is TGTGCCAGCAGCCCTCTACCCCCACACAATGAGCAGTTCTTC. It translates to CASSPLPPHNEQFF. This chain joins TRBV27 and TRBJ2-1; D call uncertain. Germline V gives CDR1 MNHEY, CDR2 SMNVEV (reference sequence). The ends were cut back, 6 bases at V and 5 bases at J, with 14 bases in the middle. This CDR3 is built from 14 residues.

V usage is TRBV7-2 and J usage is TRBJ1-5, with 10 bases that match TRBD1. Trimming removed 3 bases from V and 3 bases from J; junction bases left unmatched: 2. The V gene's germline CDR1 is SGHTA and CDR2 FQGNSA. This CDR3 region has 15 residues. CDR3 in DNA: TGTGCCAGCAGCTTCCGACAGGGGGCCAATCAGCCCCAGCATTTT. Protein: CASSFRQGANQPQHF.

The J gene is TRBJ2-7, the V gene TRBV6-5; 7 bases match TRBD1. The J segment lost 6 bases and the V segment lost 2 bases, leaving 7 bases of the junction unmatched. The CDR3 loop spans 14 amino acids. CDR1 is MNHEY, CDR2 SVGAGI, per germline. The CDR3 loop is CASSYPDRAGEQYF. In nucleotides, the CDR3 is TGTGCCAGCAGTTACCCTGACAGGGCAGGCGAGCAGTACTTC.

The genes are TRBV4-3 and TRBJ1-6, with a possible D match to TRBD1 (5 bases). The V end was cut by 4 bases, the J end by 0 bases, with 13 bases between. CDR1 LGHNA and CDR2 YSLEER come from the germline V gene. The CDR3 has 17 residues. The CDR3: CASSPGTSSSYNSPLHF. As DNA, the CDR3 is TGCGCCAGCAGCCCGGGGACTTCGAGCTCCTATAATTCACCCCTCCACTTT.

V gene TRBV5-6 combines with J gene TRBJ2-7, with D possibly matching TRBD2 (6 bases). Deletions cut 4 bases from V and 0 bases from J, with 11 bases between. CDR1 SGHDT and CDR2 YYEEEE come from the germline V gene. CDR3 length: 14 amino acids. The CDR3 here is CASSRPAGSYEQYF. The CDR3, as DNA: TGTGCCAGCAGCCGACCAGCGGGCTCCTACGAGCAGTACTTC.

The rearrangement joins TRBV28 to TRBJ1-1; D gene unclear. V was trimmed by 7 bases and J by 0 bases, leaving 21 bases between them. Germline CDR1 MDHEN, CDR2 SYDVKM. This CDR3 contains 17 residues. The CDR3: CASIPHSGFSVNTEAFF. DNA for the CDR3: TGTGCCAGCATTCCCCATTCGGGATTTTCGGTGAACACTGAAGCTTTCTTT. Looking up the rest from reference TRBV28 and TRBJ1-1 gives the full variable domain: DVKVTQSSRYLVKRTGEKVFLECVQDMDHENMFWYRQDPGLGLRLIYFSYDVKMKEKGDIPEGYSVSREKKERFSLILESASTNQTSMYLCASIPHSGFSVNTEAFFGQGTRLTVV.

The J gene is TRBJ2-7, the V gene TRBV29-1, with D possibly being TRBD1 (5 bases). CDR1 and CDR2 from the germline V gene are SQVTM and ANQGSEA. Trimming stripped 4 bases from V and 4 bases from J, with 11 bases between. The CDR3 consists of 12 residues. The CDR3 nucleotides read TGCAGCGTTGCAGGCAGGGTATACGAGCAGTACTTC. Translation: CSVAGRVYEQYF.

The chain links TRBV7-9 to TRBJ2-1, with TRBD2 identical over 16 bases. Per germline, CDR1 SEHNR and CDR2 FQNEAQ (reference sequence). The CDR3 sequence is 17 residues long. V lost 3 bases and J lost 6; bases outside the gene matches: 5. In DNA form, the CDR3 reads TGTGCCAGCAGCTTGGGACTAGCGGGGGGGATAGGCAATGAGCAGTTCTTC. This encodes CASSLGLAGGIGNEQFF.

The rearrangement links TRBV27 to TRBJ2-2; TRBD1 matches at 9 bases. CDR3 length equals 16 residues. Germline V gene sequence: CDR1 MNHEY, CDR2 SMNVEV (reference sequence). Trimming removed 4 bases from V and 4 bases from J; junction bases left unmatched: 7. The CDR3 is CASSWGGQGLTGELFF. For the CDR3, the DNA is TGTGCCAGCAGTTGGGGGGGACAGGGACTCACCGGGGAGCTGTTTTTT.

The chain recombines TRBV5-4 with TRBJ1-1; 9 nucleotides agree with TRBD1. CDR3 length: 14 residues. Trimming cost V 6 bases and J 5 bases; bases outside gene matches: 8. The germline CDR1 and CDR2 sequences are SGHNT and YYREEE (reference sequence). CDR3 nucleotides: TGTGCCAGCACCTTAAGACAGGGGGGGACTGAAGCTTTCTTT. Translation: CASTLRQGGTEAFF.

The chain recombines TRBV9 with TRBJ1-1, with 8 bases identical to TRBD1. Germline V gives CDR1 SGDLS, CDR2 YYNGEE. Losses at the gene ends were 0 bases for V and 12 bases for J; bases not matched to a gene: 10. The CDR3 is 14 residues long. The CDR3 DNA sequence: TGTGCCAGCAGCGTAGTGTCAGGGGGCGCGTCATCTTTCTTT. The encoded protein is CASSVVSGGASSFF. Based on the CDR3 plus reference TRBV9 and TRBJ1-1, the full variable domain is DSGVTQTPKHLITATGQRVTLRCSPRSGDLSVYWYQQSLDQGLQFLIQYYNGEERAKGNILERFSAQQFPDLHSELNLSSLELGDSALYFCASSVVSGGASSFFGQGTRLTVV.

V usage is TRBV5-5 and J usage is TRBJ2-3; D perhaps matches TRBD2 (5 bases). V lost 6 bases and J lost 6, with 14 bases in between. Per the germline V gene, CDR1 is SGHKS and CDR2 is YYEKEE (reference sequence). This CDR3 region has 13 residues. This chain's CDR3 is CASTVVGVDTQYF. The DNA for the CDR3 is TGTGCCAGCACGGTGGTGGGAGTTGATACGCAGTATTTT.

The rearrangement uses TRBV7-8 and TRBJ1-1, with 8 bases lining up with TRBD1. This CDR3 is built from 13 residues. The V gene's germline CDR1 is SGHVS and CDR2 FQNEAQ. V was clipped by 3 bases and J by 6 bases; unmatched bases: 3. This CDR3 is CASSFQGASEAFF. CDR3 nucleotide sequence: TGTGCCAGCAGCTTTCAGGGGGCATCTGAAGCTTTCTTT.

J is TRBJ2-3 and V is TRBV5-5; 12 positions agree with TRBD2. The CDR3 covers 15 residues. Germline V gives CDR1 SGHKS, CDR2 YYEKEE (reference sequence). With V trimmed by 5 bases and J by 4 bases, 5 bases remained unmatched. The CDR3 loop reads CASSRLAGVADTQYF. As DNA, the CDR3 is TGTGCCAGCAGTCGACTAGCGGGAGTCGCAGATACGCAGTATTTT.

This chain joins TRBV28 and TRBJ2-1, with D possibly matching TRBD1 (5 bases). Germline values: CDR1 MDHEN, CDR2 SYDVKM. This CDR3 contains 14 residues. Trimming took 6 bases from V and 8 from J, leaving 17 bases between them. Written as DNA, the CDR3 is TGTGCCAGCAGCGGGCAGGGTAATTTGGATGAGCAGTTCTTC. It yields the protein CASSGQGNLDEQFF.